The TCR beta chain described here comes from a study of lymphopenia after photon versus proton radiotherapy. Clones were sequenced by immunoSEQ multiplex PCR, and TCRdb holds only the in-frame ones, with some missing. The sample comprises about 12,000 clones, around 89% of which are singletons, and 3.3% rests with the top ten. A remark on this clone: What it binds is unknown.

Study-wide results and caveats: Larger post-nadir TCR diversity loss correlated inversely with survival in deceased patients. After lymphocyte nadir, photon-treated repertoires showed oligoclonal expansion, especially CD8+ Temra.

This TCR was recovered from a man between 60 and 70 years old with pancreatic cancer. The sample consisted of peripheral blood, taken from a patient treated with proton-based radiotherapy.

As DNA, the CDR3 is TGTGCCAGCAGCCCAATCGTGGGGGAGAACACTGAAGCTTTCTTT. It specifies CASSPIVGENTEAFF. This chain links TRBV5-8 with TRBJ1-1; the D gene is possibly TRBD1 (5 bases). Germline loops: CDR1 SGHTS, CDR2 YDEGEE. CDR3 size: 15 residues. V lost 4 bases to trimming and J lost 1 base, with 14 bases between them.